The clone carrying this T cell receptor (beta chain) was found a few times. The antigen is not known. This specimen comes from a study of beta chain features in type 1 diabetes. Study-level results: Within each of all four CD4+ subsets, Type 1 diabetes patients had TCRB CDR3s that were moderately but significantly shorter.

The CDR3 is made up of 14 amino acids. With 7 bases removed from V and 0 bases from J, the gap between germline ends came to 13 bases. The germline V gene encodes CDR1 SGHRS and CDR2 YFSETQ. Expressed TCRB transcripts were sequenced because the isolated RNA had all been reverse transcribed beforehand. Sequenced by immunoSEQ multiplex PCR; TCRdb stores in-frame clones only, minus some. The table lists about 160,000 clones, around 8.6% of them singletons. The source is a young woman with type 1 diabetes. Sequenced: central memory CD4+ T cells from blood. V gene TRBV5-1 combines with J gene TRBJ1-2, with D perhaps matching TRBD1 (5 bases). The CDR3 nucleotides are TGCGCCAGCGCCGACAGTCCAACTAACTATGGCTACACCTTC. Its translation: CASADSPTNYGYTF.